Below are 22 T cell receptor beta chains sequenced from a single sample in a study of early T cells in non-severe SARS-CoV-2 infection. TCRdb independently ran MiXCR on the 5' RACE reads; one entry per CDR3 protein. The sample lists 60,000 or so distinct CDR3 sequences; less than 9.5% were seen once. This specimen consisted of whole blood, obtained at baseline. These receptors originate from an adult who was a healthcare worker with PCR-confirmed SARS-CoV-2 infection or an uninfected control (not recorded which).

This clonotype came up many times. The rearrangement joins TRBV2 to TRBJ2-3; TRBD2 aligns across 10 bases. There are 15 residues in the CDR3. The V gene end was trimmed by 6 bases and the J gene end by 11 bases; junction bases not matched to a gene: 14. Germline CDR1 is SNHLY and CDR2 is FYNNEI. CDR3 sequence (DNA): TGTGCCAGCAGCAATCTAGCGGGGGCGCGCCGGGAGCAGTATTTT. Amino acid sequence: CASSNLAGARREQYF.

V usage is TRBV7-2 and J usage is TRBJ2-7, with 7 nucleotides matching TRBD2. This CDR3 is 16 amino acids long. Trimming took 3 bases from V and 4 from J; bases not matched to a gene: 12. From germline, CDR1 is SGHTA and CDR2 FQGNSA. CDR3 sequence (DNA): TGTGCCAGCAGCTTGGAGGGAGGCCTGGGGGGGTACGAGCAGTACTTC. Its translation is CASSLEGGLGGYEQYF. Looking up the rest from reference TRBV7-2 and TRBJ2-7 gives the full variable domain: GAGVSQSPSNKVTEKGKDVELRCDPISGHTALYWYRQSLGQGLEFLIYFQGNSAPDKSGLPSDRFSAERTGGSVSTLTIQRTQQEDSAVYLCASSLEGGLGGYEQYFGPGTRLTVT.

The rearrangement joins TRBV18 to TRBJ1-6; tentatively, D is TRBD1 (6 bases). Germline V gene sequence: CDR1 KGHSH, CDR2 LQKENI. V dropped 4 bases and J dropped 10 bases, with 11 bases sitting between them. The CDR3 totals 13 residues. For the CDR3, the DNA is TGTGCCAGCTCACGACAGGCCGGATCACCCCTCCACTTT. Its translation: CASSRQAGSPLHF.

About this clonotype itself: The junction shows a germline mismatch at one end, possibly a read error. The chain has TRBV7-7 and TRBJ2-3; tentative D call: TRBD1 (5 bases). This CDR3 is built from 14 residues. The germline CDR1 and CDR2 sequences are SSHAT and FNYEAQ (reference sequence). This chain's CDR3 is CASSPARGTDTQYF. In nucleotides, the CDR3 is TGTGCTAGCAGTCCGGCCAGGGGCACAGATACGCAGTATTTT.

This clonotype was observed many times. V is TRBV29-1 and J is TRBJ2-1; D is possibly TRBD1 (7 bases). Germline V gene sequence: CDR1 SQVTM, CDR2 ANQGSEA. V was trimmed by 7 bases and J by 8 bases, leaving 21 bases between them. The CDR3 consists of 14 residues. CDR3 loop: CSAAGQSLVDEQFF. The CDR3 DNA is TGCAGCGCCGCGGGACAGTCGCTTGTCGATGAGCAGTTCTTC.

This clonotype was seen repeatedly, ten times or more. The chain recombines TRBV20-1 with TRBJ2-7, with unresolved D. Germline loops: CDR1 DFQATT, CDR2 SNEGSKA (reference sequence). CDR3 length equals 11 residues. V was shortened by 4 bases and J by 6 bases, with 10 bases between the two germline ends. The CDR3 sequence is CSAIWVGEQYF. CDR3 in DNA: TGCAGTGCTATCTGGGTAGGCGAGCAGTACTTC.

The chain recombines TRBV18 with TRBJ2-1, with D unclear. This CDR3 contains 13 residues. Trimming pared 1 base from V and 5 bases from J, leaving 6 bases between. Germline V gene sequence: CDR1 KGHSH, CDR2 LQKENI. Written as DNA, the CDR3 is TGTGCCAGCTCACCACAGGAGCACAATGAGCAGTTCTTC. It specifies CASSPQEHNEQFF.

The chain uses TRBV20-1 and TRBJ2-7; 8 nucleotides line up with TRBD2. The CDR3 sequence is 15 residues long. Per germline, CDR1 DFQATT and CDR2 SNEGSKA (reference sequence). J was trimmed by 5 bases and V by 1 base; bases with no gene match: 10. DNA of the CDR3: TGCAGTGCTAGAGCCCCCGGGACTAGTCGCAACGAGCAGTACTTC. This gives the protein CSARAPGTSRNEQYF.

This clonotype came up a few times. The chain links TRBV12-3 or TRBV12-4 to TRBJ1-1; 9 bases map to TRBD1. This CDR3 comprises 14 residues. The ends lost 6 bases at V and 1 base at J; junction bases unmatched: 3. The CDR3 nucleotides read TGTGCCAGCAGCACACAGGGGGCGAACACTGAAGCTTTCTTT. This encodes CASSTQGANTEAFF.

This clonotype came up many times. The chain couples TRBV20-1 to TRBJ1-2, with TRBD1 as a possible D gene (6 bases). Germline V lookup: CDR1 DFQATT, CDR2 SNEGSKA (reference sequence). CDR3 length: 14 residues. V lost 6 bases and J lost 4, with 18 bases in between. CDR3 amino acids: CSARNTGTGYGYTF. Written as DNA, the CDR3 is TGCAGTGCGCGTAACACAGGGACCGGCTATGGCTACACCTTC.

This rearrangement joins TRBV5-6 to TRBJ2-3; possibly TRBD1 for D (6 bases). Trimming stripped 4 bases from V and 1 base from J, with 13 bases between. Germline V lookup: CDR1 SGHDT, CDR2 YYEEEE. The CDR3 spans 15 residues. The CDR3 DNA sequence: TGTGCCAGCAGCGAACAGGGAATGGGCACAGATACGCAGTATTTT. This translates into CASSEQGMGTDTQYF. The full variable domain, rest sourced from reference TRBV5-6 and TRBJ2-3, is DAGVTQSPTHLIKTRGQQVTLRCSPKSGHDTVSWYQQALGQGPQFIFQYYEEEERQRGNFPDRFSGHQFPNYSSELNVNALLLGDSALYLCASSEQGMGTDTQYFGPGTRLTVL.

The chain links TRBV6-5 to TRBJ1-2; 8 bases line up with TRBD1. The ends lost 6 bases at V and 0 bases at J; junction bases unmatched: 6. Germline-derived CDR1 and CDR2 are MNHEY and SVGAGI. The CDR3 extends over 15 amino acids. This CDR3 reads CASSPYRGANYGYTF. DNA of the CDR3: TGTGCCAGCAGCCCCTACAGGGGGGCTAACTATGGCTACACCTTC.

The chain uses TRBV7-3 and TRBJ2-5; D ambiguous. V lost 5 bases and J 2 bases, leaving 9 bases between the germline ends. The germline CDR1 and CDR2 sequences are SGHTA and FQGTGA. This CDR3 region has 13 residues. Here the CDR3 reads CASSTRVQETQYF. The CDR3 DNA is TGTGCCAGCAGCACCCGGGTGCAAGAGACCCAGTACTTC. The variable domain in full, with the rest retrieved from reference TRBV7-3 and TRBJ2-5, is GAGVSQTPSNKVTEKGKYVELRCDPISGHTALYWYRQSLGQGPEFLIYFQGTGAADDSGLPNDRFFAVRPEGSVSTLKIQRTERGDSAVYLCASSTRVQETQYFGPGTRLLVL.

This clonotype was recorded many times. The chain combines TRBV6-4 with TRBJ2-6; D gene ambiguous. V was trimmed by 2 bases and J by 1 base, leaving 3 bases between them. This CDR3 is built from 14 residues. Per germline, CDR1 MRHNA and CDR2 SNTAGT. CDR3 nucleotide sequence: TGTGCCAGCAGTGACGGGTCTGGGGCCAACGTCCTGACTTTC. This encodes CASSDGSGANVLTF.

The table lists this clonotype with many counts. The chain carries TRBV6-5 and TRBJ2-7; D gene unclear. The CDR3 is 16 amino acids. Per germline, CDR1 MNHEY and CDR2 SVGAGI. Trimming removed 0 bases from V and 5 bases from J, with 17 bases in between. CDR3 nucleotides: TGTGCCAGCAGTTACTCAACTGGGGAATTTGAGAACGAGCAGTACTTC. It encodes CASSYSTGEFENEQYF.

This chain links TRBV7-3 with TRBJ2-6; 7 bases match TRBD2. Germline lookup yields CDR1 SGHTA and CDR2 FQGTGA. The V segment lost 5 bases and the J segment 2 bases; nucleotides outside the gene matches: 3. The CDR3 is 15 amino acids. The CDR3 region has the DNA TGTGCCAGCAGCCTTGGGGGGGCTGGGGCCAACGTCCTGACTTTC. Translating gives CASSLGGAGANVLTF.

V and J are TRBV19 and TRBJ1-2; no reliable D call. CDR1 is LNHDA and CDR2 is SQIVND in the germline V gene (reference sequence). Trimming stripped 2 bases from V and 0 bases from J, with 7 bases between. The CDR3 sequence is 14 residues long. CDR3 nucleotides: TGTGCCAGTAGTATAAGGACGGCTAACTATGGCTACACCTTC. This encodes CASSIRTANYGYTF.

This chain joins TRBV27 and TRBJ2-4, with TRBD1 as a possible D gene (5 bases). V lost 5 bases to trimming and J lost 0 bases, with 11 bases between them. The length of the CDR3 is 15 residues. Germline CDR1 MNHEY, CDR2 SMNVEV (reference sequence). The CDR3 loop is CASSPFRGAKNIQYF. DNA of the CDR3: TGTGCCAGCAGTCCCTTTAGGGGAGCCAAAAACATTCAGTACTTC.

The V call is TRBV29-1, the J call TRBJ2-7; TRBD1 or TRBD2 may be the D gene (5 bases each). Trimming left V 4 bases short and J 6 bases short, with 13 bases between. The CDR3 is 12 amino acids. Looked up from germline, CDR1 is SQVTM and CDR2 is ANQGSEA. CDR3 sequence (DNA): TGCAGCGTTGGCAGGGTGGCGGGCGAGCAGTACTTC. It is translated as CSVGRVAGEQYF.

The rearrangement joins TRBV12-3 or TRBV12-4 to TRBJ2-7; the D gene is possibly TRBD2 (6 bases). Trimming pared 7 bases from V and 3 bases from J, leaving 13 bases between. The CDR3 totals 13 residues. This CDR3 reads CASKGLGFYEQYF. For the CDR3, the DNA is TGTGCCAGCAAGGGACTGGGATTCTACGAGCAGTACTTC.

The sample holds a few counts of this clonotype. The V call is TRBV29-1, the J call TRBJ2-2; the D is unclear. V dropped 0 bases and J dropped 3 bases, with 17 bases sitting between them. The CDR3 contains 17 residues. Germline CDR1 SQVTM, CDR2 ANQGSEA. The DNA for the CDR3 is TGCAGCGTTGAAGATCTTCCAGGAGCAACGGACACCGGGGAGCTGTTTTTT. Protein sequence: CSVEDLPGATDTGELFF.

This clonotype occurred many times. V is TRBV11-3 and J is TRBJ1-6, with a possible D match to TRBD1 (5 bases). CDR3 length: 15 residues. V was pared by 1 base and J by 7 bases, with 11 bases between. The germline V gene has CDR1 SGHNT and CDR2 YENEEA. CDR3 sequence (DNA): TGTGCCAGCAGCTTAGCCGGGACCTGGAATTCACCCCTCCACTTT. Translation gives CASSLAGTWNSPLHF.